This is a list of T cell receptor beta chains from one sample in a study of beta chain features in type 1 diabetes. Sequenced by immunoSEQ multiplex PCR; TCRdb stores in-frame clones only, minus some. Here the sample spans under 300,000 clones, roughly 22% being singletons. What was sequenced was naive CD4+ T cells from blood. Source of these receptors: a woman in her thirties or forties with type 1 diabetes. Both conserved end residues are part of each CDR3. D genes are given only for firm matches. Clone size appears in some rows only: once, few, many, or a class for an expanded clone.

J gene: TRBJ1-1; V gene: TRBV18; D gene: .; clone size: few; CDR3 protein: CASSPYNPWGDTEAFF; CDR3 DNA: TGTGCCAGCTCACCATATAACCCGTGGGGGGACACTGAAGCTTTCTTT
J gene: TRBJ1-6; V gene: TRBV9; D gene: .; clone size: .; CDR3 protein: CASSVDADSFSPLHF; CDR3 DNA: TGTGCCAGCAGCGTAGATGCGGACTCCTTTTCACCCCTCCACTTT
J gene: TRBJ1-2; V gene: TRBV7-3; D gene: TRBD1; clone size: .; CDR3 protein: CASSARDRGQGGYTF; CDR3 DNA: TGTGCCAGCAGCGCAAGGGACAGGGGGCAAGGTGGCTACACCTTC
J gene: TRBJ2-7; V gene: TRBV7-2; D gene: .; clone size: .; CDR3 protein: CASSQRRGEQYF; CDR3 DNA: TGTGCCAGCAGCCAACGACGGGGCGAGCAGTACTTC
J gene: TRBJ1-5; V gene: TRBV2; D gene: TRBD1; clone size: .; CDR3 protein: CASDQGVSNQPQHF; CDR3 DNA: TGTGCCAGCGACCAGGGGGTTAGCAATCAGCCCCAGCATTTT
J gene: TRBJ2-2; V gene: TRBV6-6; D gene: TRBD1; clone size: .; CDR3 protein: CASSPSDRGRGLVFF; CDR3 DNA: TGTGCCAGCAGTCCGTCCGACAGGGGTCGGGGTTTGGTGTTTTTT
J gene: TRBJ2-5; V gene: TRBV18; D gene: .; clone size: .; CDR3 protein: CASSPPQYQETQYF; CDR3 DNA: TGTGCCAGCTCACCACCACAGTACCAAGAGACCCAGTACTTC
J gene: TRBJ2-1; V gene: TRBV14; D gene: TRBD2; clone size: .; CDR3 protein: CASSQTSGGVRNEQFF; CDR3 DNA: TGTGCCAGCAGCCAAACTAGCGGGGGGGTACGAAATGAGCAGTTCTTC
J gene: TRBJ2-2; V gene: TRBV30; D gene: TRBD2; clone size: .; CDR3 protein: CAWSGGLAGVGAGELFF; CDR3 DNA: TGTGCCTGGAGTGGTGGGCTAGCGGGAGTCGGGGCCGGGGAGCTGTTTTTT
J gene: TRBJ2-1; V gene: TRBV11-1; D gene: .; clone size: .; CDR3 protein: CASSLPGQSAGNEQFF; CDR3 DNA: TGTGCCAGCAGCCTCCCGGGACAATCGGCAGGCAATGAGCAGTTCTTC
J gene: TRBJ1-6; V gene: TRBV7-9; D gene: .; clone size: few; CDR3 protein: CAIREDLLHF; CDR3 DNA: TGTGCCATTCGAGAGGACTTACTCCACTTT
J gene: TRBJ1-1; V gene: TRBV18; D gene: .; clone size: .; CDR3 protein: CASSRTEGMNTEAFF; CDR3 DNA: TGTGCCAGCTCACGGACGGAGGGGATGAACACTGAAGCTTTCTTT
J gene: TRBJ1-2; V gene: TRBV30; D gene: .; clone size: few; CDR3 protein: CAWSVSPGSYGYTF; CDR3 DNA: TGTGCCTGGAGTGTCAGCCCAGGCAGCTATGGCTACACCTTC
J gene: TRBJ2-1; V gene: TRBV29-1; D gene: .; clone size: few; CDR3 protein: CSVLTGAYNEQFF; CDR3 DNA: TGCAGCGTACTGACAGGAGCCTACAATGAGCAGTTCTTC
J gene: TRBJ2-1; V gene: TRBV27; D gene: .; clone size: .; CDR3 protein: CASSFGHLYNEQFF; CDR3 DNA: TGTGCCAGCAGTTTTGGACACCTCTACAATGAGCAGTTCTTC
J gene: TRBJ2-7; V gene: TRBV29-1; D gene: TRBD1; clone size: few; CDR3 protein: CSVADRDWSYGQYF; CDR3 DNA: TGCAGCGTCGCCGACAGGGATTGGAGTTACGGGCAGTACTTC
J gene: TRBJ2-5; V gene: TRBV27; D gene: .; clone size: .; CDR3 protein: CASSDYKETQYF; CDR3 DNA: TGTGCCAGTTCCGACTATAAAGAGACCCAGTACTTC
J gene: TRBJ2-7; V gene: TRBV4-2; D gene: .; clone size: .; CDR3 protein: CASSRETLSYEQYF; CDR3 DNA: TGTGCCAGCAGCCGAGAGACACTCTCCTACGAGCAGTACTTC
J gene: TRBJ2-1; V gene: TRBV5-4; D gene: TRBD2; clone size: .; CDR3 protein: CASSLLAGGFNEQFF; CDR3 DNA: TGTGCCAGCAGCTTACTAGCGGGGGGCTTTAATGAGCAGTTCTTC
J gene: TRBJ2-1; V gene: TRBV20-1; D gene: .; clone size: few; CDR3 protein: CSARKGNEQFF; CDR3 DNA: TGCAGTGCTAGGAAGGGGAATGAGCAGTTCTTC
J gene: TRBJ2-7; V gene: TRBV5-1; D gene: .; clone size: few; CDR3 protein: CASSAGYEQYF; CDR3 DNA: TGCGCCAGCAGCGCCGGCTACGAGCAGTACTTC
J gene: TRBJ1-2; V gene: TRBV29-1; D gene: .; clone size: .; CDR3 protein: CSVGVQGEVAGYTF; CDR3 DNA: TGCAGCGTTGGTGTACAGGGCGAGGTTGCGGGCTACACCTTC
J gene: TRBJ2-6; V gene: TRBV15; D gene: .; clone size: .; CDR3 protein: CATSREAAAAGANVLTF; CDR3 DNA: TGTGCCACCAGCAGAGAAGCGGCGGCTGCTGGGGCCAACGTCCTGACTTTC
J gene: TRBJ1-2; V gene: TRBV4-3; D gene: .; clone size: few; CDR3 protein: CASSQIGGLTGGYTF; CDR3 DNA: TGCGCCAGCAGCCAGATAGGGGGTTTAACTGGCGGCTACACCTTC
J gene: TRBJ2-1; V gene: TRBV4-2; D gene: TRBD2; clone size: .; CDR3 protein: CASSQTSVSYNEQFF; CDR3 DNA: TGTGCCAGCAGCCAGACTAGCGTCTCCTACAATGAGCAGTTCTTC
J gene: TRBJ1-1; V gene: TRBV28; D gene: TRBD1; clone size: few; CDR3 protein: CASIEPGGLNTEAFF; CDR3 DNA: TGTGCCAGCATAGAGCCAGGGGGCCTAAACACTGAAGCTTTCTTT
J gene: TRBJ1-2; V gene: TRBV9; D gene: TRBD1; clone size: .; CDR3 protein: CASSVAGGTGDLGYTF; CDR3 DNA: TGTGCCAGCAGCGTAGCCGGGGGGACAGGGGATCTTGGCTACACCTTC
J gene: TRBJ2-7; V gene: TRBV28; D gene: .; clone size: .; CDR3 protein: CASISQGQTYEQYF; CDR3 DNA: TGTGCCAGCATCTCCCAGGGCCAAACCTACGAGCAGTACTTC
J gene: TRBJ1-1; V gene: TRBV20-1; D gene: .; clone size: .; CDR3 protein: CSARGGEAGLF; CDR3 DNA: TGCAGTGCTAGAGGGGGAGAAGCAGGACTCTTT
J gene: TRBJ1-3; V gene: TRBV9; D gene: .; clone size: few; CDR3 protein: CASSTKQGYSGNTIYF; CDR3 DNA: TGTGCCAGCAGCACTAAACAGGGATACTCTGGAAACACCATATATTTT
J gene: TRBJ2-3; V gene: TRBV19; D gene: TRBD2; clone size: few; CDR3 protein: CASSVGLADTDTQYF; CDR3 DNA: TGTGCCAGTAGCGTCGGACTAGCGGACACAGATACGCAGTATTTT
J gene: TRBJ2-7; V gene: TRBV7-2; D gene: TRBD1; clone size: few; CDR3 protein: CASSLTGTVLYEQYF; CDR3 DNA: TGTGCCAGCAGCCTAACCGGGACAGTTCTCTACGAGCAGTACTTC
J gene: TRBJ1-1; V gene: TRBV9; D gene: .; clone size: few; CDR3 protein: CASSVAPGMNTEAFF; CDR3 DNA: TGTGCCAGCAGCGTAGCCCCAGGAATGAACACTGAAGCTTTCTTT
J gene: TRBJ2-2; V gene: TRBV5-1; D gene: .; clone size: .; CDR3 protein: CASSLPRSTGELFF; CDR3 DNA: TGCGCCAGCAGCTTGCCCAGATCCACCGGGGAGCTGTTTTTT
J gene: TRBJ2-5; V gene: TRBV9; D gene: .; clone size: .; CDR3 protein: CASSGRSQETQYF; CDR3 DNA: TGTGCCAGCAGCGGGAGATCGCAAGAGACCCAGTACTTC
J gene: TRBJ2-1; V gene: TRBV7-2; D gene: .; clone size: .; CDR3 protein: CASSLGAGKLNEQFF; CDR3 DNA: TGTGCCAGCAGCTTAGGGGCGGGGAAACTCAATGAGCAGTTCTTC
J gene: TRBJ2-1; V gene: TRBV5-1; D gene: TRBD1; clone size: .; CDR3 protein: CASSPQGQNNEQFF; CDR3 DNA: TGCGCCAGCAGCCCCCAGGGACAGAACAATGAGCAGTTCTTC
J gene: TRBJ2-5; V gene: TRBV9; D gene: .; clone size: few; CDR3 protein: CASSVTSRQETQYF; CDR3 DNA: TGTGCCAGCAGCGTAACGTCGCGGCAAGAGACCCAGTACTTC
J gene: TRBJ2-2; V gene: TRBV18; D gene: .; clone size: few; CDR3 protein: CASSPVYSTGATGELFF; CDR3 DNA: TGTGCCAGCTCACCAGTTTACTCCACCGGTGCCACCGGGGAGCTGTTTTTT
J gene: TRBJ2-3; V gene: TRBV21-1; D gene: .; clone size: .; CDR3 protein: CASSTSTHSDTQYF; CDR3 DNA: TGTGCCAGCAGCACCTCCACCCACAGCGATACGCAGTATTTT
J gene: TRBJ2-1; V gene: TRBV7-9; D gene: TRBD2; clone size: .; CDR3 protein: CASSLGLAGNNEQFF; CDR3 DNA: TGTGCCAGCAGCTTAGGGCTAGCGGGAAACAATGAGCAGTTCTTC
J gene: TRBJ2-7; V gene: TRBV20-1; D gene: .; clone size: few; CDR3 protein: CSASSGEQYF; CDR3 DNA: TGCAGTGCTAGTTCGGGCGAGCAGTACTTC
J gene: TRBJ1-1; V gene: TRBV6-5; D gene: TRBD1; clone size: few; CDR3 protein: CASSYSSWAGGLGAFF; CDR3 DNA: TGTGCCAGCAGTTACTCCTCGTGGGCAGGGGGCTTGGGGGCTTTCTTT
J gene: TRBJ1-2; V gene: TRBV20-1; D gene: .; clone size: .; CDR3 protein: CSALQGPYTF; CDR3 DNA: TGCAGTGCACTGCAGGGTCCTTACACCTTC
J gene: TRBJ1-1; V gene: TRBV20-1; D gene: .; clone size: few; CDR3 protein: CSARNTEAFF; CDR3 DNA: TGCAGTGCGCGGAACACTGAAGCTTTCTTT
J gene: TRBJ1-1; V gene: TRBV5-6; D gene: .; clone size: few; CDR3 protein: CASSLWPPTEAFF; CDR3 DNA: TGTGCCAGCAGCCTCTGGCCCCCAACTGAAGCTTTCTTT
J gene: TRBJ2-7; V gene: TRBV7-2; D gene: TRBD2; clone size: .; CDR3 protein: CASRPTSGGSYEQYF; CDR3 DNA: TGTGCCAGCAGACCGACTAGCGGGGGCTCCTACGAGCAGTACTTC
J gene: TRBJ1-5; V gene: TRBV19; D gene: TRBD1; clone size: few; CDR3 protein: CASSFLGQADQPQHF; CDR3 DNA: TGTGCCAGTAGTTTCCTAGGACAGGCGGATCAGCCCCAGCATTTT
J gene: TRBJ1-1; V gene: TRBV9; D gene: TRBD1; clone size: few; CDR3 protein: CASSDGQGRTEAFF; CDR3 DNA: TGTGCCAGCAGCGACGGACAGGGTAGAACTGAAGCTTTCTTT
J gene: TRBJ1-2; V gene: TRBV7-2; D gene: .; clone size: few; CDR3 protein: CASSLRVYGYTF; CDR3 DNA: TGTGCCAGCAGCTTACGGGTCTATGGCTACACCTTC
J gene: TRBJ2-7; V gene: TRBV23-1; D gene: .; clone size: .; CDR3 protein: CASRGAYTYEQYF; CDR3 DNA: TGCGCCAGCAGGGGGGCCTATACCTACGAGCAGTACTTC
J gene: TRBJ2-5; V gene: TRBV5-1; D gene: TRBD1; clone size: few; CDR3 protein: CASSSLSHRGKETQYF; CDR3 DNA: TGCGCCAGCAGCTCCTTAAGCCACAGGGGGAAGGAGACCCAGTACTTC
J gene: TRBJ2-7; V gene: TRBV30; D gene: .; clone size: .; CDR3 protein: CAWSGPGEQYF; CDR3 DNA: TGTGCCTGGAGTGGGCCGGGGGAGCAGTACTTC